This T cell receptor beta chain was retrieved from a study of blood T cell repertoires in COVID-19. Turning to the study itself: Donors in the United States, Italy and Spain gave samples during acute or convalescent COVID-19.

How the authors handled the data: Amplified reference gene primers provided the basis for estimating nucleated cell counts. Using immunoSEQ multiplex PCR, the repertoire was profiled, and TCRdb retains in-frame clones only, with some absent. That table gives V, J and clone size, and the DNA gave D and trimming. The sample holds about 84,000 clones, 60% to 75% seen once. The sample consisted of peripheral blood. This TCR was recovered from a man aged 50-59 years with active or convalescent COVID-19.

The CDR3 loop is CASSLIGDAPGDTQYF. DNA of the CDR3: TGTGCCAGCAGCTTAATCGGAGACGCGCCCGGGGATACGCAGTATTTT. The chain is built from TRBV7-6 and TRBJ2-3; D remains unclear. Germline values: CDR1 SGHVS, CDR2 FNYEAQ. The CDR3 runs to 16 residues. V lost 2 bases and J lost 6, with 18 bases in between.